A single count supports the clone carrying this TCR beta chain. Germline V lookup: CDR1 LNHDA, CDR2 SQIVND (reference sequence). Trimming pared 5 bases from V and 0 bases from J, leaving 8 bases between. The CDR3 is 14 residues long. The repertoire was sequenced with immunoSEQ multiplex PCR; TCRdb's copy has only in-frame clones and lacks some. This sample has some 150,000 clones, with roughly 95% found just once. This sample is part of a study of control samples from healthy donors and cancer patients. V and J are TRBV19 and TRBJ1-3; D uncertain. The receptor was derived from a woman aged 25 to 45 in good health. The material sequenced was blood. CDR3 loop: CASSYMSSGNTIYF. The DNA for the CDR3 is TGTGCCAGTAGTTACATGAGCTCTGGAAACACCATATATTTT.